Listed below are T cell receptor beta chains from one sample, sequenced in a study of T cell responses to AZD1222 COVID-19 vaccine. Produced via immunoSEQ multiplex PCR; TCRdb's table is partial and in-frame only. The sample lists over 130,000 clones, roughly 92% occurring once. The sample consisted of peripheral blood, taken 28 days after the second AZD1222 dose. These receptors came from an adult who received the AZD1222 COVID-19 vaccine. CDR3s include the opening cysteine and the closing phenylalanine or tryptophan. D genes are given only for firm matches. Only some rows state a clone size, as once, few, many or a class for expanded clones.

D,J,V,size,length,CDR3,DNA
.,TRBJ1-2,TRBV15,.,13,CATSRETWGGYTF,TGTGCCACCAGCAGAGAGACGTGGGGGGGCTACACCTTC
.,TRBJ2-2,TRBV4-2,.,13,CASSPLSGGELFF,TGTGCCAGCAGTCCCCTGTCCGGCGGGGAGCTGTTTTTT
.,TRBJ1-1,TRBV7-8,.,13,CASTDFPHTEAFF,TGTGCCAGCACCGACTTTCCCCACACTGAAGCTTTCTTT
TRBD1,TRBJ1-2,TRBV15,.,15,CATSRVQGAHYGYTF,TGTGCCACCAGCAGAGTACAGGGGGCCCACTATGGCTACACCTTC
TRBD2,TRBJ2-1,TRBV27,.,15,CASSFWGRAYNEQFF,TGTGCCAGCAGTTTTTGGGGGAGGGCCTACAATGAGCAGTTCTTC
.,TRBJ2-2,TRBV24-1,.,14,CATSAYEESGELFF,TGTGCCACCAGTGCCTACGAGGAGTCCGGGGAGCTGTTTTTT
TRBD2,TRBJ2-5,TRBV5-1,.,15,CASSLGAGGSETQYF,TGCGCCAGCAGCTTAGGTGCGGGAGGCTCGGAGACCCAGTACTTC
.,TRBJ1-6,TRBV27,.,14,CASSSGPVNSPLHF,TGTGCCAGCAGTTCGGGACCGGTCAATTCACCCCTCCACTTT
.,TRBJ1-2,TRBV3-1/TRBV3-2,.,13,CASSQGRPDGYTF,TGTGCCAGCAGCCAAGGTCGACCGGACGGCTACACCTTC
.,TRBJ1-2,TRBV28,.,18,CASSLPSKLALDNYGYTF,TGTGCCAGCAGTTTACCCTCCAAACTGGCGCTTGATAACTATGGCTACACCTTC
.,TRBJ2-1,TRBV19,.,15,CASASVQIGYNEQFF,TGTGCCAGTGCCTCAGTCCAGATAGGCTACAATGAGCAGTTCTTC
TRBD1,TRBJ1-6,TRBV25-1,few,15,CASSPTGHYNSPLHF,TGTGCCAGCAGCCCGACAGGGCACTATAATTCACCCCTCCACTTT
TRBD1,TRBJ1-5,TRBV19,.,17,CASSTPDRGESNQPQHF,TGTGCCAGTAGTACCCCGGACAGGGGGGAGAGCAATCAGCCCCAGCATTTT
.,TRBJ1-2,TRBV29-1,.,11,CSVEGLYGYTF,TGCAGCGTTGAGGGACTATATGGCTACACCTTC
.,TRBJ2-7,TRBV7-9,.,14,CASSPPGVIHEQYF,TGTGCCAGCAGTCCACCAGGGGTGATCCACGAGCAGTACTTC
.,TRBJ2-7,TRBV5-1,.,15,CASSLDGRASYEQYF,TGCGCCAGCAGCTTGGATGGTAGGGCATCCTACGAGCAGTACTTC
.,TRBJ1-6,TRBV4-1,.,15,CASSQETGYNSPLHF,TGCGCCAGCAGCCAAGAGACGGGGTATAATTCACCCCTCCACTTT
.,TRBJ1-6,TRBV5-5,.,15,CASSLDSLRGSPLHF,TGTGCCAGCAGCTTGGACTCCCTTAGGGGCTCACCCCTCCACTTT
TRBD2,TRBJ2-3,TRBV5-1,.,18,CASRPGLAGYSSTDTQYF,TGCGCCAGCAGGCCGGGACTAGCGGGTTACTCTAGCACAGATACGCAGTATTTT
TRBD1,TRBJ2-4,TRBV15,.,17,CATSRVEGANGKNIQYF,TGTGCCACCAGCAGAGTTGAGGGGGCGAACGGAAAAAACATTCAGTACTTC
.,TRBJ1-1,TRBV18,few,9,CARRTEAFF,TGTGCCAGGCGCACTGAAGCTTTCTTT
.,TRBJ1-2,TRBV28,once,11,CASSQVYGYTF,TGTGCCAGCAGCCAGGTCTATGGCTACACCTTC
.,TRBJ1-2,TRBV7-2,.,18,CASSLMGIQGGGNYGYTF,TGTGCCAGCAGCTTAATGGGAATACAGGGAGGAGGCAACTATGGCTACACCTTC
.,TRBJ1-2,TRBV13,.,16,CASSTQGSGGVYGYTF,TGTGCCAGCAGCACTCAAGGCTCCGGGGGCGTCTATGGCTACACCTTC
TRBD1,TRBJ1-1,TRBV5-1,once,15,CASSLGQGGFTEAFF,TGCGCCAGCAGCTTGGGACAGGGGGGATTCACTGAAGCTTTCTTT
.,TRBJ1-2,TRBV24-1,.,14,CATGPSGSGSGYTF,TGTGCCACCGGACCCTCGGGGTCTGGAAGCGGCTACACCTTC
TRBD1,TRBJ1-2,TRBV6-2/TRBV6-3,.,15,CASSYPGQGAHGYTF,TGTGCCAGCAGTTACCCGGGACAGGGGGCCCATGGCTACACCTTC
.,TRBJ1-2,TRBV5-1,.,15,CASSLAGGENYGYTF,TGCGCCAGCAGCTTGGCCGGGGGGGAAAACTATGGCTACACCTTC
.,TRBJ2-3,TRBV5-1,.,16,CASSPGSSGITDTQYF,TGCGCCAGCAGCCCCGGAAGCTCCGGGATCACAGATACGCAGTATTTT
TRBD2,TRBJ2-1,TRBV29-1,once,15,CSVYAGLANPNEQFF,TGCAGCGTGTACGCTGGACTAGCGAATCCCAATGAGCAGTTCTTC
TRBD1,TRBJ1-2,TRBV18,.,13,CASSTGTGYGYTF,TGTGCCAGCTCAACCGGGACAGGCTATGGCTACACCTTC
.,TRBJ2-3,TRBV18,.,14,CASSPRQEPDTQYF,TGTGCCAGCTCACCACGGCAGGAGCCAGATACGCAGTATTTT
.,TRBJ1-2,TRBV6-1,.,14,CASSQAQGSYGYTF,TGTGCCAGCAGTCAAGCCCAGGGGAGCTATGGCTACACCTTC
TRBD1,TRBJ2-3,TRBV2,once,15,CASRGLRGRTDTQYF,TGTGCCAGCAGGGGCCTCAGGGGGCGTACAGATACGCAGTATTTT
.,TRBJ2-3,TRBV30,.,11,CAWEFTDTQYF,TGTGCCTGGGAGTTCACAGATACGCAGTATTTT
.,TRBJ1-2,TRBV7-2,.,15,CASSLVMGLSYGYTF,TGTGCCAGCAGCTTAGTGATGGGTCTTTCCTATGGCTACACCTTC
TRBD2,TRBJ2-1,TRBV27,.,18,CASSLSAGLAGVYNEQFF,TGTGCCAGCAGTTTATCCGCGGGACTAGCGGGGGTATACAATGAGCAGTTCTTC
.,TRBJ1-4,TRBV4-2,.,15,CASSQVRVTNEKLFF,TGTGCCAGCAGCCAAGTTAGGGTAACTAATGAAAAACTGTTTTTT
.,TRBJ1-1,TRBV5-1,few,13,CASSLGTYDGAFF,TGCGCCAGCAGCTTGGGGACGTATGACGGAGCTTTCTTT
.,TRBJ1-1,TRBV30,.,13,CAWRKGARTEAFF,TGTGCCTGGAGGAAAGGCGCACGGACTGAAGCTTTCTTT
.,TRBJ2-7,TRBV27,.,13,CASSLSGSGEQYF,TGTGCCAGCAGTTTATCGGGATCCGGCGAGCAGTACTTC
.,TRBJ1-5,TRBV7-2,.,15,CASSLESFSNQPQHF,TGTGCCAGCAGCTTAGAGTCATTTAGCAATCAGCCCCAGCATTTT
.,TRBJ2-5,TRBV7-2,few,13,CASSLEGGETQYF,TGTGCCAGCAGCTTAGAAGGAGGGGAGACCCAGTACTTC
TRBD1,TRBJ1-5,TRBV6-1,once,15,CASSERTGGNQPQHF,TGTGCCAGCAGTGAAAGGACAGGGGGCAATCAGCCCCAGCATTTT
.,TRBJ1-1,TRBV24-1,.,14,CATSRDGGNTEAFF,TGTGCCACCAGTCGGGACGGTGGGAACACTGAAGCTTTCTTT
.,TRBJ1-3,TRBV27,.,15,CASSSTGHSGNTIYF,TGTGCCAGCAGCTCTACGGGACACTCTGGAAACACCATATATTTT
.,TRBJ1-4,TRBV19,.,15,CASVRGDSTNEKLFF,TGTGCCAGTGTGCGTGGCGACAGTACTAATGAAAAACTGTTTTTT
.,TRBJ1-3,TRBV10-3,.,15,CAISEGGVAGNTIYF,TGTGCCATCAGTGAGGGAGGGGTGGCTGGAAACACCATATATTTT
.,TRBJ1-1,TRBV5-4,.,13,CASSFRGGTEAFF,TGTGCCAGCAGTTTTCGAGGGGGAACTGAAGCTTTCTTT
.,TRBJ1-2,TRBV15,.,14,CATSRDLGAYGYTF,TGTGCCACCAGCAGAGATCTGGGTGCCTATGGCTACACCTTC
.,TRBJ1-4,TRBV7-9,.,14,CASHAPGSDEKLFF,TGTGCCAGCCACGCCCCAGGGAGTGATGAAAAACTGTTTTTT
.,TRBJ1-1,TRBV28,once,12,CASSLLNTEAFF,TGTGCCAGCAGTTTATTGAACACTGAAGCTTTCTTT
.,TRBJ2-2,TRBV7-9,.,15,CASSSMREDTGELFF,TGTGCCAGCAGCTCCATGAGGGAGGACACCGGGGAGCTGTTTTTT
TRBD1,TRBJ2-1,TRBV5-1,.,15,CASSQTQTGLGEQFF,TGCGCCAGCAGCCAGACTCAGACAGGGTTGGGTGAGCAGTTCTTC
.,TRBJ2-5,TRBV7-2,.,16,CASSLNGRSGQETQYF,TGTGCCAGCAGCTTGAACGGACGTTCAGGACAAGAGACCCAGTACTTC
TRBD1,TRBJ2-7,TRBV15,.,14,CATSRDRGQYEQYF,TGTGCCACCAGCAGGGACAGGGGGCAATACGAGCAGTACTTC
.,TRBJ1-6,TRBV19,.,14,CASSMIGTASPLHF,TGTGCCAGTAGTATGATAGGGACGGCTTCACCCCTCCACTTT
.,TRBJ2-7,TRBV19,.,15,CASNGRQGRSVEQYF,TGTGCCAGTAATGGTAGGCAGGGGAGATCCGTCGAGCAGTACTTC
.,TRBJ2-7,TRBV7-9,.,11,CASSPSYEQYF,TGTGCCAGCAGCCCGTCCTACGAGCAGTACTTC